This TCR beta chain emerged from a study of blood T cell repertoires in COVID-19. All enrollees were about 18 to 89 years old and from some 24 US areas. In the source study's methods: Estimation of nucleated cell counts was performed using reference gene primer amplification. Data came from immunoSEQ multiplex PCR; TCRdb stores just in-frame clones and leaves some out. V, J and clone size were drawn from that table, and D and trimming were deduced from the DNA. Of about 200,000 clones in the sample, 80% to 85% were seen once. Germline V lookup: CDR1 LNHDA, CDR2 SQIVND (reference sequence). The CDR3 has 13 residues. V lost 5 bases and J lost 5; bases outside the gene matches: 5.

The J gene is TRBJ1-2, the V gene TRBV19, with 7 positions matching TRBD1. This TCR was recovered from a man between 40 and 49 years old who had recovered from COVID-19. The source material was PBMCs or T cells enriched from blood (not recorded which). CDR3 sequence: CASSSTGEYGYTF. The CDR3 nucleotides read TGTGCCAGTAGTTCAACAGGGGAATATGGCTACACCTTC.